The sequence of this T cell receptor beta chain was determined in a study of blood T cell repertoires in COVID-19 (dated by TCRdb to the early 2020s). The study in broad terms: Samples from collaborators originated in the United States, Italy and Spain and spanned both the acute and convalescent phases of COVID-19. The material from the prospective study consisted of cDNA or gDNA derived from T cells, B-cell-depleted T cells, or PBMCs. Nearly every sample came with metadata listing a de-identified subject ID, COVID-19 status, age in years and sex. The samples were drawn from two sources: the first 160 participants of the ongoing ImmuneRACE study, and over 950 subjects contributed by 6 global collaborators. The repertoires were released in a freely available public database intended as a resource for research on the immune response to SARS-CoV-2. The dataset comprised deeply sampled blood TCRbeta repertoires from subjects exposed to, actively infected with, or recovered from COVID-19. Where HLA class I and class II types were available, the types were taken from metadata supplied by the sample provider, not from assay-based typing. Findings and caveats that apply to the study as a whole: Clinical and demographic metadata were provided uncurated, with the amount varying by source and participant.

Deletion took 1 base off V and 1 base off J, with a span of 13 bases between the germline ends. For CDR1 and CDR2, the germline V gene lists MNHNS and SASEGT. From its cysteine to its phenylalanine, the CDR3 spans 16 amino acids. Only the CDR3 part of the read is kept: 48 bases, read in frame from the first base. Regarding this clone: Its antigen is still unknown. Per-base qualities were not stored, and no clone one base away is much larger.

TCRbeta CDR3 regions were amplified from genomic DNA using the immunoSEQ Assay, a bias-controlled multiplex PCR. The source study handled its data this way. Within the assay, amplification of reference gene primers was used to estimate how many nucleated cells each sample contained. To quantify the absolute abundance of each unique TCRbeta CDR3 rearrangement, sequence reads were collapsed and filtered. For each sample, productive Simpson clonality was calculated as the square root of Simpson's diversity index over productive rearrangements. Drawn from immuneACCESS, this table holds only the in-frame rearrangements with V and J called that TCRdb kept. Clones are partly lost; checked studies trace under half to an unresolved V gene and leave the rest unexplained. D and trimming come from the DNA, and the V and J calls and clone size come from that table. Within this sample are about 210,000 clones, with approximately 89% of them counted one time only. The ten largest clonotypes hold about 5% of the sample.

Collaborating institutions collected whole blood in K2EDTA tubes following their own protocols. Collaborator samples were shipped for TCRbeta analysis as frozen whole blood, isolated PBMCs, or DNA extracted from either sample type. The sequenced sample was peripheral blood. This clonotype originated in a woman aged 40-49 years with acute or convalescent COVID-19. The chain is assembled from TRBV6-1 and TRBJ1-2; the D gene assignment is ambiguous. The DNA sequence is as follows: TGTGCCAGCAGTGAAGTGTGGCAGGCCGGTAACTATGGCTACACCTTC. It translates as CASSEVWQAGNYGYTF.